This passage covers 13 T cell receptor beta chains from one sample sequenced in a study of brain T cells in children with intractable seizures. The time point denotes: blood from clinic visit 5 months post-surgery; TSC patient then seizure free. Profiling relied on immunoSEQ multiplex PCR, and the TCRdb table lists in-frame clones only, not all of them. Of hundreds of thousands of clones listed, about 94% were seen once; the top ten hold 5% to 7%. The material was peripheral blood, obtained about 5 months after surgery. Receptors were obtained from a boy in the first two years of life with tuberous sclerosis and intractable seizures.

This chain uses TRBV6-4 with TRBJ1-4; perhaps TRBD1 as D (6 bases). Germline V gene lookup returns CDR1 MRHNA and CDR2 SNTAGT. Between the trimmed V and J ends, which lost 3 bases and 5 bases, there was a span of 10 bases. CDR3 length: 14 residues. CDR3 coding DNA: TGTGCCAGCAGTGATGGGGGCGGGAATGAAAAACTGTTTTTT. It specifies CASSDGGGNEKLFF.

The J gene is TRBJ2-5, the V gene TRBV7-3; D is possibly TRBD2 (6 bases). The CDR3 sequence is 16 residues long. CDR1 and CDR2 from the germline V gene are SGHTA and FQGTGA. Trimming shortened V by 5 bases and J by 1 base, and 17 bases separated the two germline ends. The CDR3 coding sequence is TGTGCCAGCAGCCTAGTCGGGGGTCGACTCCAAGAGACCCAGTACTTC. This encodes CASSLVGGRLQETQYF. Variable domain in full (rest from reference TRBV7-3 and TRBJ2-5): GAGVSQTPSNKVTEKGKYVELRCDPISGHTALYWYRQSLGQGPEFLIYFQGTGAADDSGLPNDRFFAVRPEGSVSTLKIQRTERGDSAVYLCASSLVGGRLQETQYFGPGTRLLVL.

V usage is TRBV5-4 and J usage is TRBJ1-2; D gene ambiguous. CDR1 is SGHNT, CDR2 YYREEE, per germline (reference sequence). V gave up 7 bases and J gave up 4 bases, with 14 bases separating them. The CDR3 runs 13 residues. The CDR3 bases are TGTGCCAGCCACCCACCAGCGAGCTATGGCTACACCTTC. This codes for CASHPPASYGYTF.

This chain connects TRBV29-1 to TRBJ2-2; no definite D call. Germline V gene sequence: CDR1 SQVTM, CDR2 ANQGSEA. V lost 7 bases and J 8 bases, leaving 14 bases between the germline ends. The CDR3 runs 12 residues. In nucleotides, the CDR3 is TGCAGCGGATGTGATGGGGTTGGGGAGCTGTTTTTT. It yields the protein CSGCDGVGELFF.

The genes are TRBV12-3 or TRBV12-4 and TRBJ1-1; D remains ambiguous. V was cut by 3 bases and J by 3 bases, with 5 bases left in between. The CDR3 length is 12 residues. The DNA for the CDR3 is TGTGCCAGCAGTTTGTCCGACACTGAAGCTTTCTTT. It specifies CASSLSDTEAFF.

The V call is TRBV10-2, the J call TRBJ1-1; 8 bases fit TRBD1. This CDR3 has 15 amino acids. The ends lost 2 bases at V and 1 base at J; junction bases unmatched: 3. CDR1 is WSHSY, CDR2 SAAADI, per germline. CDR3 in amino acids: CASSERDRSNTEAFF. For the CDR3, the DNA is TGCGCCAGCAGTGAGCGGGACAGGTCGAACACTGAAGCTTTCTTT.

The gene calls are TRBV19 and TRBJ1-1, with 8 positions matching TRBD1. CDR1 and CDR2 (germline): LNHDA, SQIVND (reference sequence). This CDR3 has 14 residues. The V segment lost 7 bases and the J segment 6 bases; nucleotides outside the gene matches: 10. DNA for the CDR3: TGTGCCAGTAAGGTATCAGGGGGCAAACCTGAAGCTTTCTTT. The encoded protein is CASKVSGGKPEAFF.

V gene TRBV6-5 combines with J gene TRBJ1-3; 9 nucleotides agree with TRBD1. J was trimmed by 2 bases and V by 2 bases; bases with no gene match: 4. CDR3 length: 16 residues. Germline V gene lookup returns CDR1 MNHEY and CDR2 SVGAGI. CDR3: CASSYGTGSPGNTIYF. In nucleotides, the CDR3 is TGTGCCAGCAGTTACGGGACAGGGTCCCCTGGAAACACCATATATTTT.

The chain combines TRBV10-3 with TRBJ1-1; unclear D gene. Trimming left V 4 bases short and J 4 bases short, with 7 bases between. CDR1 is ENHRY, CDR2 SYGVKD, per germline. The CDR3 covers 12 residues. The CDR3 sequence is CAISARGTEAFF. In DNA, the CDR3 is TGTGCCATCAGTGCGCGGGGCACTGAAGCTTTCTTT.

This clone was seen once. The rearrangement joins TRBV7-6 to TRBJ2-1, with a possible D match to TRBD1 (5 bases). CDR3 length: 17 residues. Trimming shortened V by 5 bases and J by 0 bases, and 17 bases separated the two germline ends. Germline CDR1 reads SGHVS; CDR2 reads FNYEAQ. The DNA for the CDR3 is TGTGCCAGCAGCCGTCCCCCAGGGCAAAGCTCCTACAATGAGCAGTTCTTC. It yields the protein CASSRPPGQSSYNEQFF. Full variable domain (outside the CDR3, taken from reference TRBV7-6 and TRBJ2-1): GAGVSQSPRYKVTKRGQDVALRCDPISGHVSLYWYRQALGQGPEFLTYFNYEAQQDKSGLPNDRFSAERPEGSISTLTIQRTEQRDSAMYRCASSRPPGQSSYNEQFFGPGTRLTVL.

This clone appeared a single time. The chain combines TRBV13 with TRBJ1-1, with 8 bases matching TRBD1. V was pared by 0 bases and J by 4 bases, with 1 base of the junction left unmatched. The CDR3 has 14 residues. Germline CDR1 PRHDT, CDR2 FYEKMQ (reference sequence). The CDR3: CASSLGDRVTEAFF. In DNA form, the CDR3 reads TGTGCCAGCAGCTTAGGGGACAGGGTCACTGAAGCTTTCTTT.

The chain combines TRBV5-6 with TRBJ2-5; no reliable D call. From germline, CDR1 is SGHDT and CDR2 YYEEEE. The CDR3 extends over 15 amino acids. V lost 4 bases, J lost 3 bases, and 16 bases lay in between. The DNA of the CDR3 is TGTGCCAGCAGCCCGGACCGCGAAGCCAAAGAGACCCAGTACTTC. This sequence encodes CASSPDREAKETQYF.

The sample holds one count of this clone. The V gene is TRBV6-2 or TRBV6-3, the J gene TRBJ1-2; 9 bases are a match to TRBD1. Trimming removed 5 bases from V and 7 bases from J; junction bases left unmatched: 11. Germline V gene lookup returns CDR1 MNHEY and CDR2 SVGEGT. The CDR3 is 15 residues long. CDR3 loop: CASSQGQGKGFGYTF. The CDR3 region has the DNA TGTGCCAGCAGTCAGGGACAGGGAAAGGGTTTTGGCTACACCTTC.